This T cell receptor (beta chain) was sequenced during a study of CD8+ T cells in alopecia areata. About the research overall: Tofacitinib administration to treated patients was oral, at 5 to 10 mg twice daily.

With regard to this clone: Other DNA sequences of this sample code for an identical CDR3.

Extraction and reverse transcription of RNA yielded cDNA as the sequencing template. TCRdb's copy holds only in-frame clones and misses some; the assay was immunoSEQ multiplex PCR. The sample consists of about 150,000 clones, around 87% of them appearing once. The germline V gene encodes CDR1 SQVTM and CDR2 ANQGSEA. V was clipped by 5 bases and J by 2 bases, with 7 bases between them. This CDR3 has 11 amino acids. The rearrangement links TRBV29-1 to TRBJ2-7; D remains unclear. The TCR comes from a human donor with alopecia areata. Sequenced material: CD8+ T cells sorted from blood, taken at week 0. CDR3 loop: CSVLSAYEQYF. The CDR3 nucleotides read TGCAGCGTTTTGTCAGCCTACGAGCAGTACTTC.